The rows below give T cell receptor beta chains drawn from one sample of a study of T cell responses to AZD1222 COVID-19 vaccine. Profiling relied on immunoSEQ multiplex PCR, and the TCRdb table lists in-frame clones only, not all of them. The table lists some 150,000 clones, approximately 88% of them singletons. The sequencing used peripheral blood, collected on day 0 of AZD1222 vaccination. The receptors come from an adult in good health. Both conserved end residues are part of each CDR3. D genes are given only for firm matches. Size is omitted from some rows. Given values are once, few, many or a class for expanded clones.

v_gene	j_gene	abundance	d_gene	CDR3nt	CDR3aa
TRBV7-2	TRBJ1-4	.	.	TGTGCCAGCAGCTGGAGGGGAACAACTAATGAAAAACTGTTTTTT	CASSWRGTTNEKLFF
TRBV7-9	TRBJ2-1	once	TRBD2	TGTGCCAGCAGCACTCCGGGACTAGCCTACAATGAGCAGTTCTTC	CASSTPGLAYNEQFF
TRBV12-3/TRBV12-4	TRBJ1-5	few	.	TGTGCCAGCAGTTTCGGGCATCAGCCCCAGCATTTT	CASSFGHQPQHF
TRBV6-5	TRBJ1-4	.	.	TGTGCCAGCACCCGGGATTTTAATGAAAAACTGTTTTTT	CASTRDFNEKLFF
TRBV5-8	TRBJ2-7	.	TRBD1	TGTGCCAGCAGCTTGGATCAGGGGGCGCGAGAGCAGTACTTC	CASSLDQGAREQYF
TRBV29-1	TRBJ2-1	.	.	TGCAGCTTAAAACCAGGGGGGCGCTCCTACAATGAGCAGTTCTTC	CSLKPGGRSYNEQFF
TRBV5-4	TRBJ2-7	.	.	TGTGCCAGCAGCTTAAGTGGACGGTCCTCCTACGAGCAGTACTTC	CASSLSGRSSYEQYF
TRBV30	TRBJ1-2	.	.	TGTGCCTGCTTTTACCGGGGGTCGGGTATCTATGGCTACACCTTC	CACFYRGSGIYGYTF
TRBV27	TRBJ2-1	once	.	TGTGCCAGCAGTTTATTAAATGAGCAGTTCTTC	CASSLLNEQFF
TRBV18	TRBJ1-5	.	.	TGTGCCAGCTCACCAAGAGGAAATCAGCCCCAGCATTTT	CASSPRGNQPQHF
TRBV7-3	TRBJ2-2	.	TRBD1	TGTGCCAGCAGCTTGACCGGGACAGGGTCCACCGGGGAGCTGTTTTTT	CASSLTGTGSTGELFF
TRBV5-1	TRBJ2-7	.	TRBD2	TGCGCCAGCAGCGGTCAGGGAGGGACCTACGAGCAGTACTTC	CASSGQGGTYEQYF
TRBV19	TRBJ2-3	.	.	TGTGCCAGTAGTATAGAAGGCGGACCTAGCACAGATACGCAGTATTTT	CASSIEGGPSTDTQYF
TRBV7-9	TRBJ1-5	.	.	TGTGCCAGCAGCCCGGGTTATGAAGGACAGCCCCAGCATTTT	CASSPGYEGQPQHF
TRBV6-5	TRBJ2-1	.	.	TGTGCCAGCAGATTTCAGGGGCGCAATGAGCAGTTCTTC	CASRFQGRNEQFF
TRBV9	TRBJ1-2	once	.	TGTGCCAGCAGCGTTCAGGGTGACTATGGCTACACCTTC	CASSVQGDYGYTF
TRBV3-1/TRBV3-2	TRBJ1-4	.	.	TGTGCCAGCAGCCAACGACAGTCTAATGAAAAACTGTTTTTT	CASSQRQSNEKLFF
TRBV6-6	TRBJ2-1	.	TRBD2	TGTGCCAGCAGTGGGGGACTAGCGGGGAACTACAATGAGCAGTTCTTC	CASSGGLAGNYNEQFF
TRBV28	TRBJ2-7	.	.	TGTGCCAGCAGTTTATATGGGGCCTTCTACGAGCAGTACTTC	CASSLYGAFYEQYF
TRBV6-5	TRBJ1-1	.	TRBD1	TGTGCCAGCAGCCGCTCGGGACAGGGCACTGAAGCTTTCTTT	CASSRSGQGTEAFF
TRBV6-5	TRBJ1-3	.	.	TGTGCCAGCAGTTACTATCCAGGCGGCTCTGGAAACACCATATATTTT	CASSYYPGGSGNTIYF
TRBV9	TRBJ2-1	.	.	TGTGCCAGCAGCGTAAGTGGCGGGGTAAGCTCCTACAATGAGCAGTTCTTC	CASSVSGGVSSYNEQFF
TRBV7-9	TRBJ2-3	.	.	TGTGCCAGCAGCTTAGGTTCAGGGCCTTTCACAGATACGCAGTATTTT	CASSLGSGPFTDTQYF